These 25 T cell receptor beta chains were sequenced from one sample in a study of long-term antiretroviral therapy in people with HIV. Survey level was the resolution at which the v3.0 immunoSEQ assay ran. Repertoires were generated with immunoSEQ multiplex PCR, while TCRdb's copy carries only in-frame clones and drops some. The table shows more than 11,000 clones, with around 83% occurring only once. The material was unsorted PBMCs, obtained 0.4 years after starting antiretroviral therapy. These receptors originate from a young man with HIV.

The V call is TRBV7-2, the J call TRBJ2-7; the match to TRBD1 covers 11 bases. The germline gives CDR1 SGHTA, CDR2 FQGNSA. The J segment lost 4 bases and the V segment lost 2 bases, leaving 7 bases of the junction unmatched. The CDR3 covers 16 residues. CDR3 DNA: TGTGCCAGCAGCTTACGCGGTGGGACAGGGGGATACGAGCAGTACTTC. Its translation: CASSLRGGTGGYEQYF.

This clone was seen only a few times. The gene calls are TRBV28 and TRBJ2-3; 8 nucleotides line up with TRBD1. After removal of 4 bases from V and 2 bases from J, the junction contained 11 bases not matched to a gene. CDR3 length equals 17 residues. Looked up from germline, CDR1 is MDHEN and CDR2 is SYDVKM. CDR3 residues: CASSSDHLDRDTDTQYF. The CDR3 coding sequence is TGTGCCAGCAGTTCAGACCACTTGGACAGGGACACAGATACGCAGTATTTT.

The CDR3 is CASSLEDLRGGAGELFF. In nucleotides, the CDR3 is TGTGCCAGCAGCTTAGAGGACCTCAGGGGAGGGGCCGGGGAGCTGTTTTTT. The gene calls are TRBV7-6 and TRBJ2-2; maybe TRBD2 (7 bases). Germline loops: CDR1 SGHVS, CDR2 FNYEAQ. V was shortened by 1 base and J by 6 bases, with 18 bases between the two germline ends. CDR3 size: 17 residues.

The gene calls are TRBV4-1 and TRBJ1-1; D gene uncertain. The CDR3 loop spans 16 amino acids. CDR1 and CDR2 (germline): MGHRA, YSYEKL. V shed 0 bases and J shed 0 bases, with 11 bases lying between them. This CDR3 is CASSQEPGRVNTEAFF. The CDR3 coding sequence is TGCGCCAGCAGCCAAGAACCCGGACGGGTGAACACTGAAGCTTTCTTT.

J is TRBJ1-4 and V is TRBV7-2, with 9 bases lining up with TRBD1. The CDR3 runs to 15 residues. Losses at the gene ends were 5 bases for V and 5 bases for J; bases not matched to a gene: 6. Germline-derived CDR1 and CDR2 are SGHTA and FQGNSA. The chain's CDR3 is CASSIRQGGNEKLFF. The DNA of the CDR3 is TGTGCCAGCAGCATCAGACAGGGGGGGAATGAAAAACTGTTTTTT.

V gene TRBV6-6 combines with J gene TRBJ2-1; 8 nucleotides line up with TRBD2. This CDR3 has 15 residues. V dropped 2 bases and J dropped 4; count of bases not matched to a gene: 4. Germline CDR1 is MNHNY and CDR2 is SVGAGI (reference sequence). CDR3 nucleotides: TGTGCCAGCAGTTACACGGTAGCGGGGTACAATGAGCAGTTCTTC. Translation: CASSYTVAGYNEQFF.

The rearrangement links TRBV9 to TRBJ2-1, with 9 bases lining up with TRBD2. Germline V gene data show CDR1 as SGDLS and CDR2 as YYNGEE. CDR3 size: 16 residues. With 4 bases clipped from V and 2 bases from J, the junction kept 7 bases outside the gene matches. CDR3 residues: CASSLVSGGTYNEQFF. The CDR3 bases are TGTGCCAGCAGCCTTGTTAGCGGGGGCACCTACAATGAGCAGTTCTTC.

The CDR3 nucleotides read TGTGCCATCGGCGGGGTAGCGGAGGCTGGGGATGAGCAGTTCTTC. Encoded protein: CAIGGVAEAGDEQFF. V gene TRBV10-3 combines with J gene TRBJ2-1; D possibly corresponds to TRBD2 (6 bases). This CDR3 contains 15 residues. V was trimmed by 8 bases and J by 8 bases, leaving 22 bases between them. Germline V gene data show CDR1 as ENHRY and CDR2 as SYGVKD.

This chain links TRBV7-9 with TRBJ2-5, with a tentative D call TRBD1 (5 bases). V lost 1 base and J 2 bases, leaving 20 bases between the germline ends. Per germline, CDR1 SEHNR and CDR2 FQNEAQ (reference sequence). The CDR3 length is 18 residues. The CDR3, as DNA: TGTGCCAGCAGCTTAGGGGTAACAGGATTAGGGATACAAGAGACCCAGTACTTC. Its protein is CASSLGVTGLGIQETQYF.

The chain employs TRBV28 and TRBJ2-7, with 11 positions matching TRBD1. CDR3 length: 15 amino acids. The trim removed 5 bases at V and 1 base at J, leaving 4 bases unmatched. CDR1 and CDR2 (germline): MDHEN, SYDVKM. CDR3 in amino acids: CASSIGTGGSYEQYF. The CDR3 DNA reads TGTGCCAGCAGTATCGGGACAGGGGGTTCCTACGAGCAGTACTTC.

The J gene is TRBJ2-1, the V gene TRBV7-8, with D perhaps matching TRBD2 (6 bases). V was clipped by 4 bases and J by 4 bases, with 17 bases between them. The CDR3 consists of 16 residues. CDR1 is SGHVS and CDR2 is FQNEAQ in the germline V gene. This chain's CDR3 is CASSSSPGREYNEQFF. The CDR3 DNA reads TGTGCCAGCAGCTCGTCCCCCGGGAGAGAATACAATGAGCAGTTCTTC.

The V gene is TRBV5-8, the J gene TRBJ1-5; D gene uncertain. Germline V gene sequence: CDR1 SGHTS, CDR2 YDEGEE. The CDR3 runs 15 residues. With 2 bases removed from V and 5 bases from J, the gap between germline ends came to 14 bases. In DNA form, the CDR3 reads TGTGCCAGCAGCTTTTCCGGGTTTTACGATCAGCCCCAGCATTTT. Encoded protein: CASSFSGFYDQPQHF.

The genes are TRBV6-4 and TRBJ2-7; 7 bases align to TRBD2. Unmatched junction bases numbered 4, after V lost 6 bases and J lost 5 bases. Germline loops: CDR1 MRHNA, CDR2 SNTAGT. The CDR3 sequence is 12 residues long. The CDR3 spells CASRRGGDEQYF. The CDR3, as DNA: TGTGCCAGCAGACGGGGAGGGGACGAGCAGTACTTC.

The chain joins TRBV28 to TRBJ2-7, with a weak D call TRBD2 (6 bases). The V gene lost 2 bases and the J gene lost 2 bases, with 7 bases spanning the gap. In germline, CDR1 is MDHEN, CDR2 SYDVKM. CDR3 length: 13 residues. The CDR3 spells CASSLGLTYEQYF. The CDR3 coding sequence is TGTGCCAGCAGTTTAGGACTAACCTACGAGCAGTACTTC.

The J gene is TRBJ2-5, the V gene TRBV7-3, with no clear D. Trimming shortened V by 3 bases and J by 1 base, and 6 bases separated the two germline ends. Germline CDR1 reads SGHTA; CDR2 reads FQGTGA. This CDR3 contains 13 residues. CDR3 in DNA: TGTGCCAGCAGCTTGGGCCCCCAAGAGACCCAGTACTTC. This encodes CASSLGPQETQYF.

The V call is TRBV7-8, the J call TRBJ2-5, with TRBD2 matching over 8 bases. V was clipped by 2 bases and J by 5 bases; unmatched bases: 7. Germline loops: CDR1 SGHVS, CDR2 FQNEAQ. CDR3 length: 15 amino acids. The CDR3 DNA follows: TGTGCCAGCAGCTTATCGGGGGGGGCCGGGGAGACCCAGTACTTC. As protein: CASSLSGGAGETQYF.

V usage is TRBV6-1 and J usage is TRBJ2-5; 8 bases match TRBD1. The ends lost 6 bases at V and 5 bases at J; junction bases unmatched: 8. Germline V gives CDR1 MNHNS, CDR2 SASEGT. This CDR3 is built from 14 residues. CDR3 DNA sequence: TGTGCCAGCAGAAACAGGGGGTTTAGGGAGACCCAGTACTTC. Amino acid sequence: CASRNRGFRETQYF.

The chain joins TRBV18 to TRBJ2-1; 9 bases are a match to TRBD1. Trimming at V came to 4 bases and at J to 0 bases, leaving 4 bases not matched to a gene. The CDR3 extends over 16 amino acids. Germline CDR1 KGHSH, CDR2 LQKENI. In DNA form, the CDR3 reads TGTGCCAGCTCACGAGACAGGGGGAGCTCCTACAATGAGCAGTTCTTC. This encodes CASSRDRGSSYNEQFF.

This chain connects TRBV11-2 to TRBJ1-4, with a tentative D call TRBD1 (5 bases). CDR1 and CDR2 from the germline V gene are SGHAT and FQNNGV. V lost 1 base and J lost 7, with 16 bases in between. The CDR3 has 16 amino acids. DNA of the CDR3: TGTGCCAGCAGCTTAGTTAGCTGGCAGGGTTCTGAAAAACTGTTTTTT. As protein: CASSLVSWQGSEKLFF.

CDR3 DNA: TGTGCCAGCTGGAGACGGACAGCTAGCACAGATACGCAGTATTTT. It yields the protein CASWRRTASTDTQYF. This rearrangement joins TRBV7-8 to TRBJ2-3, with D tentatively TRBD1 (6 bases). The CDR3 contains 15 residues. V was trimmed by 8 bases and J by 0 bases, leaving 15 bases between them. Germline V CDR1 and CDR2: SGHVS, FQNEAQ.

CDR3 in DNA: TGTGCCAGCAGCATGGGGGGCGACTTCACTAACTATGGCTACACCTTC. This sequence encodes CASSMGGDFTNYGYTF. The V call is TRBV5-4, the J call TRBJ1-2; perhaps TRBD1 as D (6 bases). V shed 4 bases and J shed 0 bases, with 16 bases lying between them. The CDR3 runs 16 residues. Germline CDR1 is SGHNT and CDR2 is YYREEE (reference sequence).

The chain joins TRBV30 to TRBJ1-1; TRBD1 agrees at 7 bases. V lost 7 bases to trimming and J lost 4 bases; unmatched junction nucleotides: 9. The V gene's germline CDR1 is GTSNPN and CDR2 SVGIG (reference sequence). The CDR3 totals 13 residues. The CDR3 here is CASKRGRSTEAFF. CDR3 sequence (DNA): TGTGCCTCAAAGAGGGGGCGAAGCACTGAAGCTTTCTTT. Full variable domain (remainder filled in from reference TRBV30 and TRBJ1-1): SQTIHQWPATLVQPVGSPLSLECTVEGTSNPNLYWYRQAAGRGLQLLFYSVGIGQISSEVPQNLSASRPQDRQFILSSKKLLLSDSGFYLCASKRGRSTEAFFGQGTRLTVV.

As DNA, the CDR3 is TGTGCCAGCAGCCCGGGGGCATTGGGAGGGGAGCTGTTTTTT. Translation: CASSPGALGGELFF. The chain joins TRBV5-4 to TRBJ2-2; either TRBD1 or TRBD2 may fit D (6 bases each). V lost 4 bases and J lost 8, with 15 bases in between. Germline V CDR1 and CDR2: SGHNT, YYREEE (reference sequence). The length of the CDR3 is 14 residues.

This chain joins TRBV5-6 and TRBJ2-5; no clear D. The CDR3 has 15 amino acids. V shed 0 bases and J shed 2 bases, with 11 bases lying between them. Germline V gene lookup returns CDR1 SGHDT and CDR2 YYEEEE. The CDR3 DNA reads TGTGCCAGCAGCTTGGGACAAAGCTTTCAAGAGACCCAGTACTTC. It translates to CASSLGQSFQETQYF.

V usage is TRBV21-1 and J usage is TRBJ1-5. TRBV21-1 is recorded as a pseudogene. CDR3 size: 16 residues. CDR3 loop: CASSKVSTRGDQPQHF. In DNA form, the CDR3 reads TGTGCCAGCAGCAAAGTGAGCACAAGGGGAGATCAGCCCCAGCATTTT.